Below, 24 T cell receptor beta chains from the same sample are listed, as sequenced in a study of blood T cells in healthy people across ages. Alongside a J-beta primer mix, a sample-barcoded 5' primer served in a second PCR lasting about 7 to 11 cycles. TCRdb fed the 5' RACE reads into MiXCR, producing one record per CDR3 protein. The table lists about 800,000 distinct CDR3 sequences, around half of them singletons. Sequencing was done on a sample of blood. These receptors came from a man older than 75 in good health.

V and J are TRBV2 and TRBJ1-2; D ambiguous. Trimming took 8 bases from V and 8 from J, leaving 18 bases between them. In germline, CDR1 is SNHLY, CDR2 FYNNEI. The CDR3 covers 13 residues. CDR3 coding DNA: TGTGCCAGCGAAGCCGGAAGGGCCCCAGGCTACACCTTC. Encoded protein: CASEAGRAPGYTF.

The genes are TRBV6-1 and TRBJ2-3; 8 bases are a match to TRBD1. Germline CDR1 MNHNS, CDR2 SASEGT. V dropped 11 bases and J dropped 4; count of bases not matched to a gene: 14. The CDR3 loop spans 15 amino acids. CDR3 nucleotide sequence: TGTGCCTGCAATGAGGAAACAGGGGGTTCAGATACGCAGTATTTT. Protein product: CACNEETGGSDTQYF.

This clonotype was seen only a few times. The J gene is TRBJ2-5, the V gene TRBV6-5, with D perhaps TRBD1 (5 bases). Trimming took off 4 bases at V and 4 bases at J, with 7 bases between the two ends. The CDR3 covers 12 residues. The germline CDR1 and CDR2 sequences are MNHEY and SVGAGI. The CDR3, as DNA: TGTGCCAGCAGTTGGGGCGGAGAGACCCAGTACTTC. It yields the protein CASSWGGETQYF.

The chain links TRBV28 to TRBJ1-5; 11 bases fit TRBD1. The CDR3 length is 15 residues. Germline assignment: CDR1 MDHEN and CDR2 SYDVKM. V was clipped by 7 bases and J by 9 bases; unmatched bases: 11. For the CDR3, the DNA is TGTGCCAGCACCGGGGGAGGACAGGGGGCAGCGCCCCAGCATTTT. Its translation is CASTGGGQGAAPQHF.

V gene TRBV11-2 combines with J gene TRBJ1-2, with TRBD1 identical over 9 bases. The CDR3 totals 14 residues. Trimming took 6 bases from V and 8 from J; bases not matched to a gene: 10. Germline values: CDR1 SGHAT, CDR2 FQNNGV. The CDR3 sequence: CASRPLGTGKGYTF. The CDR3 DNA is TGTGCCAGCAGACCACTAGGGACAGGGAAAGGCTACACCTTC.

The chain carries TRBV5-1 and TRBJ2-1; 11 bases agree with TRBD1. J gave up 2 bases and V 1 base, and 5 bases lay outside the gene matches. The CDR3 is 17 residues long. The germline V gene has CDR1 SGHRS and CDR2 YFSETQ. The CDR3 nucleotides are TGCGCCAGCAGCTTGTTCGGGGACAGGGGGACCTACAATGAGCAGTTCTTC. It specifies CASSLFGDRGTYNEQFF.

A remark on this clonotype: One end of the junction fails to match germline, which may point to a read error. The chain recombines TRBV15 with TRBJ1-5, with TRBD1 identical over 7 bases. Germline-derived CDR1 and CDR2 are LNHNV and YYDKDF (reference sequence). The CDR3 consists of 15 residues. CDR3 residues: CAARLNRGPPWAQHF. The CDR3, as DNA: TGTGCCGCCAGGCTGAACAGGGGACCCCCTTGGGCCCAGCATTTT.

The chain has TRBV7-2 and TRBJ2-7; 8 bases match TRBD1. The J call is doubtful: the DNA matches TRBJ2-5 better. Germline V gene lookup returns CDR1 SGHTA and CDR2 FQGNSA. The CDR3 length is 13 residues. This chain's CDR3 is CASHRGDWETQYF. The CDR3 DNA is TGTGCCAGCCACAGGGGGGACTGGGAGACCCAGTACTTC.

The sample holds many counts of this clonotype. This chain connects TRBV27 to TRBJ2-3; D uncertain. Germline loops: CDR1 MNHEY, CDR2 SMNVEV (reference sequence). This CDR3 is 16 amino acids long. The V end lost 0 bases, the J end lost 0 bases, and 10 bases lay between the germline ends. CDR3 sequence reads: CASSLSHDSSTDTQYF. The DNA for the CDR3 is TGTGCCAGCAGTTTATCTCATGACTCTAGCACAGATACGCAGTATTTT.

The chain couples TRBV6-2 or TRBV6-3 to TRBJ2-7; D possibly uses TRBD1 or TRBD2 (5 bases each). Trimming shortened V by 2 bases and J by 3 bases, and 11 bases separated the two germline ends. CDR3 length: 14 residues. Germline V gives CDR1 MNHEY, CDR2 SVGEGT. The CDR3 bases are TGTGCCAGCAGTTACACGGGACCAAACTACGAGCAGTACTTC. Protein sequence: CASSYTGPNYEQYF.

V gene TRBV29-1 combines with J gene TRBJ1-2, with D hard to call. The CDR3 has 13 amino acids. V shed 0 bases and J shed 4 bases, with 9 bases lying between them. Germline lookup yields CDR1 SQVTM and CDR2 ANQGSEA. This CDR3 reads CSVEEGNPYGYTF. In DNA, the CDR3 is TGCAGCGTTGAAGAGGGGAACCCCTATGGCTACACCTTC.

V usage is TRBV7-2 and J usage is TRBJ1-2; 7 bases agree with TRBD1. Trimming took 1 base from V and 5 from J; bases not matched to a gene: 4. The CDR3 extends over 14 amino acids. Germline CDR1 SGHTA, CDR2 FQGNSA. In DNA, the CDR3 is TGTGCCAGCAGCTTAGTCCGGGACAGTTATGGCTACACCTTC. Protein: CASSLVRDSYGYTF.

This chain uses TRBV5-1 with TRBJ2-1; D unresolved. V lost 0 bases and J 9 bases, leaving 7 bases between the germline ends. The CDR3 is 12 amino acids. Germline CDR1 SGHRS, CDR2 YFSETQ. The CDR3 region has the DNA TGCGCCAGCAGCTTGGAGCAAGGTGAGCAGTTCTTC. As protein: CASSLEQGEQFF. Supplemented by reference TRBV5-1 and TRBJ2-1, the full variable domain reads KAGVTQTPRYLIKTRGQQVTLSCSPISGHRSVSWYQQTPGQGLQFLFEYFSETQRNKGNFPGRFSGRQFSNSRSEMNVSTLELGDSALYLCASSLEQGEQFFGPGTRLTVL.

This clonotype has ten or more counts. The rearrangement uses TRBV15 and TRBJ2-1; 7 nucleotides align to TRBD1. With V trimmed by 1 base and J by 3 bases, 9 bases remained unmatched. This CDR3 is 17 amino acids long. CDR1 and CDR2 from the germline V gene are LNHNV and YYDKDF (reference sequence). The CDR3 nucleotides read TGTGCCACCAGCAGAGGGAGCGGACAGGAGATCTACAATGAGCAGTTCTTC. Encoded protein: CATSRGSGQEIYNEQFF. Together with reference TRBV15 and TRBJ2-1, the CDR3 gives the full variable domain: DAMVIQNPRYQVTQFGKPVTLSCSQTLNHNVMYWYQQKSSQAPKLLFHYYDKDFNNEADTPDNFQSRRPNTSFCFLDIRSPGLGDTAMYLCATSRGSGQEIYNEQFFGPGTRLTVL.

In its sample, this clonotype was seen a few times. This chain joins TRBV5-1 and TRBJ2-1; 11 positions match TRBD2. CDR1 is SGHRS, CDR2 YFSETQ, per germline. This CDR3 has 14 amino acids. V trimming: 4 bases; J trimming: 7 bases; junction bases outside the gene matches: 4. The CDR3 nucleotides are TGCGCCAGCAGCGAGGGACTAGCGGCAAATGAGCAGTTCTTC. This translates into CASSEGLAANEQFF.

The chain combines TRBV6-5 with TRBJ2-7, with TRBD1 identical over 7 bases. Germline V lookup: CDR1 MNHEY, CDR2 SVGAGI. V shed 2 bases and J 7 bases; nucleotides not matched to a gene: 8. This CDR3 contains 14 residues. CDR3 sequence (DNA): TGTGCCAGCAGTTACGCAGGGGGTCGGGATGAGCAGTACTTC. It is translated as CASSYAGGRDEQYF.

This chain uses TRBV20-1 with TRBJ2-5; D is possibly TRBD1 (6 bases). CDR3 length: 13 residues. The germline V and J ends were trimmed by 1 base and 4 bases, with 10 bases remaining between them. Germline V gives CDR1 DFQATT, CDR2 SNEGSKA (reference sequence). The CDR3 region is CSARVGGAETQYF. The CDR3, as DNA: TGCAGTGCTAGAGTAGGGGGAGCAGAGACCCAGTACTTC.

This clonotype was seen only a few times. V is TRBV2 and J is TRBJ2-7, with TRBD2 identical over 10 bases. The CDR3 is made up of 14 amino acids. V shed 7 bases and J 2 bases; nucleotides not matched to a gene: 5. Per germline, CDR1 SNHLY and CDR2 FYNNEI. CDR3 bases: TGTGCCAGCACGGTACTAGCGGGGACCTACGAGCAGTACTTC. Translation gives CASTVLAGTYEQYF.

The chain combines TRBV7-9 with TRBJ2-1, with D unclear. In germline, CDR1 is SEHNR, CDR2 FQNEAQ (reference sequence). Trimming shortened V by 5 bases and J by 6 bases, and 11 bases separated the two germline ends. This CDR3 has 13 amino acids. Here the CDR3 reads CASSLTNANEQFF. The CDR3 DNA is TGTGCCAGCAGCCTAACTAACGCCAATGAGCAGTTCTTC.

As for this clonotype: Relative to the germline gene, one junction end is altered; a read error may explain this. The chain combines TRBV20-1 with TRBJ2-7, with 9 bases lining up with TRBD2. This CDR3 comprises 16 residues. Germline V gives CDR1 DFQATT, CDR2 SNEGSKA (reference sequence). CDR3 DNA: TGCAGTGCTACCGGGACTAGCTATCGTTTCTCCTACAAGCAGTACTTC. It translates to CSATGTSYRFSYKQYF.

The genes are TRBV7-3 and TRBJ2-5, with 7 bases identical to TRBD2. Germline assignment: CDR1 SGHTA and CDR2 FQGTGA. CDR3 size: 15 residues. The V and J ends lost 5 bases and 1 base, in that order; junction bases with no gene match: 7. CDR3 sequence: CASSLQAGAQETQYF. CDR3 nucleotides: TGTGCCAGCAGCCTCCAGGCGGGAGCCCAAGAGACCCAGTACTTC.

The rearrangement joins TRBV20-1 to TRBJ2-2; 12 bases are shared with TRBD2. The CDR3 is 17 residues long. The ends lost 6 bases at V and 4 bases at J; junction bases unmatched: 12. Per the germline V gene, CDR1 is DFQATT and CDR2 is SNEGSKA (reference sequence). The DNA for the CDR3 is TGCAGTGCCGTAAGCCTAGCGGGAGGGCCGAGCACCGGGGAGCTGTTTTTT. Translation: CSAVSLAGGPSTGELFF.

As for this clonotype: A much larger clone differs by one base, so this may be a read error. The rearrangement joins TRBV4-3 to TRBJ2-4; D is undetermined. The CDR3 contains 16 residues. The germline gives CDR1 LGHNA, CDR2 YSLEER. V shed 5 bases and J shed 0 bases, with 14 bases lying between them. CDR3 sequence (DNA): TGCGCCAGCAGCACTCAACAGAACGGAGCCAAAAACATTCAGTACTTC. Translating gives CASSTQQNGAKNIQYF.

The CDR3 loop is CSARPGPSAYNEQFF. In DNA form, the CDR3 reads TGCAGTGCTAGACCCGGGCCGTCCGCCTACAATGAGCAGTTCTTC. This rearrangement joins TRBV20-1 to TRBJ2-1; no definite D call. The CDR3 spans 15 residues. V was clipped by 2 bases and J by 2 bases, with 13 bases between them. The germline gives CDR1 DFQATT, CDR2 SNEGSKA (reference sequence).